The present entry profiles one T cell receptor (beta chain) with its context. These data originate in a study of molecular identifiers for immune sequencing clone quantification. V was cut by 4 bases and J by 3 bases, with 16 bases left in between. Germline V gene data show CDR1 as MDHEN and CDR2 as SYDVKM. The CDR3 consists of 15 residues. TCRdb analysed the PCR reads with MiXCR anew, one entry per CDR3 protein. The sample consists of over 85,000 distinct CDR3 sequences, 30% to 35% of them appearing once. This sequence originates from a human donor in good health. Some libraries in this study had Jurkat cell RNA spiked in. Sequenced: naive CD8+ T cells from blood, with Jurkat cell RNA spiked in. Documented subset: FACS-sorted CD8+CD4-CCR7+CD45RA+ naive T cells. The gene calls are TRBV28 and TRBJ2-7; tentative D call: TRBD2 (5 bases). In DNA, the CDR3 is TGTGCCAGCAGTTCCATCCGGGAAGGACTCTACGAGCAGTACTTC. Amino acid sequence: CASSSIREGLYEQYF.